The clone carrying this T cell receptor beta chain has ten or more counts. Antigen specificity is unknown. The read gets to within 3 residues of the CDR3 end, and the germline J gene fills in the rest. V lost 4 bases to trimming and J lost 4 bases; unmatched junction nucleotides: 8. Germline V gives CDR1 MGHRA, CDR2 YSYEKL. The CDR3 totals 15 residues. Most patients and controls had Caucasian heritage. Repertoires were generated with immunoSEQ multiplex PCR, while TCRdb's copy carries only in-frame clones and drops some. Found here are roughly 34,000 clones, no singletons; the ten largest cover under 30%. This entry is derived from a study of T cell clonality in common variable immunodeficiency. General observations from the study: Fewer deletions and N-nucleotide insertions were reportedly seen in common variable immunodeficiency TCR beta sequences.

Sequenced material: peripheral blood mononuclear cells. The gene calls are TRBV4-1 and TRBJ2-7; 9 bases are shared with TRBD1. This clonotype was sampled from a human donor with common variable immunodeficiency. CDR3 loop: CASSPPGQGLYEQYF. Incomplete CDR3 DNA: TGCGCCAGCAGCCCCCCCGGACAGGGGTTATACGAG.